A selection of T cell receptor beta chains follows, all from one sample in a study of vaccination and CD4 T cells after COVID-19. Via MiXCR, TCRdb re-called the PCR reads, giving one row per CDR3 protein. There are more than 10,000 distinct CDR3 sequences in the sample; less than 75% occur only once, and about 12% lies in the top ten. These receptors are not linked to any known antigen. The specimen was CD4+ T cells from blood, cultured in vitro. The receptors originated from a human donor who had recovered from COVID-19. CDR3s include the opening cysteine and the closing phenylalanine or tryptophan. D genes are given only for firm matches. The size of a clone is reported for some rows only, either as once, few or many, or as a class for expanded clones.

size,D,V,length,J,CDR3,DNA
NA,NA,TRBV5-4,14,TRBJ1-2,CASSLATVNYGYTF,TGTGCCAGCAGCTTGGCCACAGTTAACTATGGCTACACCTTC
NA,NA,TRBV28,13,TRBJ1-5,CASSRINNQPQHF,TGTGCCAGCAGCCGGATAAACAATCAGCCCCAGCATTTT
NA,NA,TRBV27,15,TRBJ2-7,CASSFRGARNGEQYF,TGTGCCAGCAGTTTTAGGGGGGCGCGAAATGGCGAGCAGTACTTC
NA,NA,TRBV19,15,TRBJ2-5,CASSNPGLLQETQYF,TGTGCCAGTAGTAACCCGGGACTCCTCCAAGAGACCCAGTACTTC
NA,TRBD1,TRBV5-1,15,TRBJ2-7,CASSLETGGAYEQYF,TGCGCCAGCAGCTTGGAGACAGGGGGCGCCTACGAGCAGTACTTC
NA,TRBD2,TRBV2,16,TRBJ2-2,CASSTPLAGNTGELFF,TGTGCCAGCAGTACTCCTCTAGCGGGGAACACCGGGGAGCTGTTTTTT
NA,TRBD2,TRBV20-1,14,TRBJ2-1,CSVSTSGSYNEQFF,TGCAGTGTCTCGACTAGCGGCTCCTACAATGAGCAGTTCTTC
NA,TRBD1,TRBV20-1,13,TRBJ1-1,CSAIQGGNTEAFF,TGCAGTGCTATTCAGGGGGGGAACACTGAAGCTTTCTTT
once,NA,TRBV20-1,13,TRBJ2-5,CSEVGQGKETQYF,TGCAGTGAGGTGGGGCAGGGAAAAGAGACCCAGTACTTC
NA,TRBD1,TRBV10-3,13,TRBJ1-1,CAITWDRNTEAFF,TGTGCCATCACTTGGGACAGGAACACTGAAGCTTTCTTT
NA,TRBD2,TRBV7-9,15,TRBJ2-5,CASSFGTSGTETQYF,TGTGCCAGCAGCTTTGGAACTAGCGGGACGGAGACCCAGTACTTC
few,NA,TRBV20-1,14,TRBJ2-2,CSAPRTDHTGELFF,TGCAGTGCTCCACGGACAGATCACACCGGGGAGCTGTTTTTT
once,TRBD2,TRBV5-3,16,TRBJ2-1,CARTTGYSGSGNEQFF,TGTGCCAGAACAACGGGTTATAGCGGGAGTGGCAATGAGCAGTTCTTC